The entry below gives a single TCR beta chain sequence along with its context. Its antigen remains unidentified. Quantitative 5'-RACE with molecular barcodes generated TCR beta libraries. TCRdb passed the 5' RACE reads through MiXCR, listing each CDR3 protein once. The sample lists 450,000 or so distinct CDR3 sequences; roughly a quarter were seen once. The CDR3 loop spans 15 amino acids. Trimming stripped 5 bases from V and 4 bases from J, with 17 bases between. Germline CDR1 SGHTA, CDR2 FQGNSA. This record belongs to a study of CD8 T cells in ankylosing spondylitis. The study's findings and limits: Matched synovial fluid from ankylosing spondylitis patients was reported to be enriched for disease-linked clones. Blood of patients with ankylosing spondylitis appeared to be characterized by a TCR beta motif of eight highly homologous variants. In the blood and synovial fluid of reactive arthritis, some motif variants had been previously reported.

The sequence came from a male donor with ankylosing spondylitis. Specimen: blood, either unsorted or a sorted T cell fraction (not recorded which). This sequence joins TRBV7-2 and TRBJ1-1; D is ambiguous. The CDR3 region is CASSHPGGLGTEAFF. The CDR3 coding sequence is TGTGCCAGCAGCCACCCGGGAGGGTTGGGCACTGAAGCTTTCTTT.